This T cell receptor (beta chain) was found in a study of tissue T cells after allogeneic stem cell transplantation. Germline CDR1 and CDR2: NNHNN and SYGAGS (reference sequence). The CDR3 covers 14 residues. With 2 bases clipped from V and 0 bases from J, the junction kept 2 bases outside the gene matches. The sample holds a few counts of this clone. Its antigen remains unidentified. Gene labels here are mouse ones. The read comes to an end 1 residue before the CDR3 does, leaving the germline J gene to fill in the end. This table comes from immunoSEQ multiplex PCR, and its TCRdb copy is limited to in-frame clones, with some not included. The table shows tens of thousands of clones, with 65% to 85% occurring only once. Study findings and constraints: TCR repertoires tracked anatomic similarity, regardless of disease or transplant status. Only a limited share of tissue TCRs appeared in blood or spleen.

The chain employs TRBV13-2 and TRBJ2-7; 7 nucleotides agree with TRBD2. Sequencing was performed on sorted cells pooled from one or two spleens. The receptor's source is a pool of C57BL/6 mice in good health. CDR3 amino acids: CASGEHWGSYEQYF. CDR3 DNA, as far as it was read: TGTGCCAGCGGTGAACACTGGGGCTCCTATGAACAGTAC.